The subject of this entry is one TCR beta chain. Its antigen is unknown. This entry comes from a study of monozygotic twins with inflammatory bowel disease (dated by TCRdb to about 2019). At the level of the whole study: The full study comprised about 28 monozygotic twin pairs: nine German pairs (four IBD-concordant, five IBD-discordant) and 19 IBD-discordant Danish pairs. The search for disease-associated traits relied mainly on comparing IBD patients with their genetically identical healthy co-twins within discordant pairs. Each individual had, on average, about 151 000 unique TCRalpha sequences and 181 000 unique TCRbeta sequences available for analysis. Beyond this particular receptor, the publication reports: Differing immunosuppressive treatments among patients may have added background noise and inter-individual variability to the repertoires. TCRbeta repertoire diversity, by inverse Simpson index, was decreased in IBD patients compared with their healthy co-twins. No difference in repertoire similarity was observed between concordant and discordant twins, possibly owing to limited statistical power. Compared with healthy twins, IBD patients shared fewer clonotypes with other individuals, and the difference was most pronounced in patients with signs of disease activity. The analysis was unable to tell apart different T cell subtypes. The results gave no support for a single strong signal or clonotype linked to IBD.

The germline V gene (reference sequence) yields DFQATT for CDR1 and SNEGSKA for CDR2. Including the terminal cysteine and phenylalanine, the CDR3 comprises 14 residues. No nucleotide data were recorded. From each donor, a roughly 2.5 ml peripheral blood sample was drawn into PAXgene tubes and stored at -80 degrees C. Total RNA was isolated from whole blood with the PAXgene blood miRNA kit on an automated QIAcube, without T cell sorting. Peripheral blood from monozygotic twin pairs concordant or discordant for inflammatory bowel disease was subjected to deep TCRalpha and TCRbeta repertoire profiling with unique molecular barcoding. Smoking habits were recorded for all twin pairs, and individuals were classified as current, former or never smokers. Receptor libraries were prepared by 5' RACE. For each TCR library, about 4,000 ng of total RNA was used. cDNA was synthesized with SMARTScribe reverse transcriptase in eight separate reactions per sample. During cDNA synthesis, template switching was used to introduce unique molecular identifiers that contained a 6-nucleotide sample barcode. Two nested PCRs of around 15 and 10 cycles amplified the TCRalpha and TCRbeta cDNA, and bead purification followed each PCR. Before amplification, the cDNA was treated with uracil DNA-glycosylase and purified using the QIAquick PCR purification kit. The second PCR was the step at which Illumina TruSeq-compatible adapters and sample-specific barcodes were added. Library quality and concentration were assessed using TapeStation and Qubit, and roughly 5 ng of each library was pooled. The pooled libraries were sequenced with 2 x 100 bp reads and custom sequencing primers on an Illumina HiSeq2500 single-index Rapid Run. On the authors' methods: MiGEC version 1.2.6 was used for UMI-based consensus assembly to correct PCR and sequencing errors. MiXCR version 2.1.1 was used for V(D)J alignment, clonotype assembly and CDR3 extraction. To normalise gene usage, clonotype sharing and MAIT/NKT TCR abundance, the top 1000, 10 000 and 20 000 clonotypes in each sample were analysed. After downsampling to 27 000 UMIs, diversity was calculated as the inverse Simpson index using the vegan R package. Paired Mann-Whitney U tests were applied to discordant twin pairs, and Benjamini-Hochberg correction was used for multiple testing. TCRdb reprocessed the reads; each CDR3 protein sequence makes one entry, and DNA is unavailable. The V and J calls and clone size come from TCRdb's table, not from the authors' own analysis. The sample's clone listing holds about 140,000 distinct CDR3 sequences. More than 1% of the sample is in the top ten clones.

This clonotype originated in a human donor with ulcerative colitis or Crohn's disease, or a healthy co-twin of an affected twin (not recorded which). This sequence uses TRBV20-1 and TRBJ1-1; the D call from TCRdb, TRBD1, cannot be confirmed without DNA. Sequencing was performed on blood. CDR3 sequence: CSARDPGPNTEAFF.